The 28 T cell receptor beta chains presented below share a single source sample, sequenced in a study of shared clonotypes between healthy human individuals. Data came from immunoSEQ multiplex PCR; TCRdb stores just in-frame clones and leaves some out. The repertoire holds millions of clones, with roughly 94% as singletons. The source material was naive CD4+ T cells sorted from blood. Sample subset: CD45RA+ positively selected. Receptors originate from a man in his late teens or twenties in good health.

The J gene is TRBJ1-2, the V gene TRBV27; 10 bases align to TRBD1. The CDR3 is made up of 12 amino acids. The trim removed 8 bases at V and 3 bases at J, leaving 0 bases unmatched. The V gene's germline CDR1 is MNHEY and CDR2 SMNVEV (reference sequence). CDR3 amino acids: CASGQGDYGYTF. Here the CDR3 DNA reads TGTGCCAGCGGACAGGGGGACTATGGCTACACCTTC.

The chain carries TRBV7-6 and TRBJ2-1; D may be TRBD1 (5 bases). The CDR3 spans 15 residues. V was clipped by 1 base and J by 6 bases, with 13 bases between them. CDR1 and CDR2 (germline): SGHVS, FNYEAQ. CDR3 region: CASSLEGPITNEQFF. In nucleotides, the CDR3 is TGTGCCAGCAGCTTAGAGGGGCCTATCACCAATGAGCAGTTCTTC.

This chain joins TRBV4-3 and TRBJ2-7, with 10 bases matching TRBD2. Germline CDR1 reads LGHNA; CDR2 reads YSLEER. This CDR3 comprises 17 residues. Germline trimming cut 4 bases from V and 1 base from J; bases unmatched to any gene: 10. CDR3 bases: TGCGCCAGCAGCCCGCGACTAGCGGGTTCTACGTCCTACGAGCAGTACTTC. Translating it yields CASSPRLAGSTSYEQYF.

The chain uses TRBV19 and TRBJ1-6, with TRBD1 identical over 8 bases. Germline-derived CDR1 and CDR2 are LNHDA and SQIVND (reference sequence). V lost 5 bases and J lost 9; bases outside the gene matches: 12. The CDR3 contains 16 residues. Written as DNA, the CDR3 is TGTGCCAGTAGTTCAGGGACAGGAGGATTGCTTTCACCCCTCCACTTT. It codes for CASSSGTGGLLSPLHF.

CDR3 region: CATSRGRINEQFF. CDR3 coding DNA: TGTGCCACCAGCAGAGGGAGGATTAATGAGCAGTTCTTC. This chain connects TRBV15 to TRBJ2-1; D perhaps matches TRBD2 (5 bases). CDR1 LNHNV and CDR2 YYDKDF come from the germline V gene (reference sequence). The CDR3 runs to 13 residues. V lost 1 base, J lost 7 bases, and 8 bases lay in between.

This chain joins TRBV15 and TRBJ2-5; D may match TRBD1 or TRBD2 (6 bases each). This CDR3 comprises 14 residues. Trimming left V 5 bases short and J 4 bases short, with 14 bases between. Germline values: CDR1 LNHNV, CDR2 YYDKDF (reference sequence). The CDR3 nucleotides read TGTGCCACCAGCGAGGGGGGTTCTGCAGAGACCCAGTACTTC. Residues: CATSEGGSAETQYF.

This chain uses TRBV2 with TRBJ1-3; possible D gene TRBD1, 5 bases. Between the trimmed V and J ends, which lost 2 bases and 4 bases, there was a span of 15 bases. Germline CDR1 reads SNHLY; CDR2 reads FYNNEI. The CDR3 loop spans 16 amino acids. CDR3 loop: CASSEILGTWGNTIYF. For the CDR3, the DNA is TGTGCCAGCAGTGAAATATTAGGGACTTGGGGAAACACCATATATTTT.

The rearrangement uses TRBV28 and TRBJ2-2, with D perhaps matching TRBD2 (7 bases). The ends were cut back, 10 bases at V and 3 bases at J, with 18 bases in the middle. This CDR3 is 15 amino acids long. Germline V CDR1 and CDR2: MDHEN, SYDVKM. CDR3 in amino acids: CATSPGGGYTGELFF. The CDR3 region has the DNA TGTGCCACCTCACCGGGGGGCGGGTACACCGGGGAGCTGTTTTTT.

The chain has TRBV6-1 and TRBJ1-3; tentative D call: TRBD1 (5 bases). There are 15 residues in the CDR3. Germline CDR1 and CDR2: MNHNS and SASEGT. V shed 6 bases and J shed 1 base, with 13 bases lying between them. As DNA, the CDR3 is TGTGCCAGCAGGAAAGAGAGGGGATCTGGAAACACCATATATTTT. Translated: CASRKERGSGNTIYF.

V and J are TRBV6-1 and TRBJ2-5, with 8 bases fitting TRBD2. The CDR3 contains 23 residues. J gave up 4 bases and V 1 base, and 29 bases lay outside the gene matches. Germline assignment: CDR1 MNHNS and CDR2 SASEGT. The CDR3 sequence: CASSEDMLGRGLIQVLAGETQYF. In nucleotides, the CDR3 is TGTGCCAGCAGTGAAGACATGTTGGGCAGGGGCCTGATTCAAGTCCTAGCGGGAGAGACCCAGTACTTC.

This chain links TRBV7-2 with TRBJ1-6; the match to TRBD1 covers 7 bases. Trimming removed 4 bases from V and 7 bases from J; junction bases left unmatched: 4. CDR3 length equals 14 residues. Germline V gene sequence: CDR1 SGHTA, CDR2 FQGNSA. The CDR3 nucleotides are TGTGCCAGCAGCTGGAGGGGGCAGAATTCACCCCTCCACTTT. This gives the protein CASSWRGQNSPLHF.

V is TRBV2 and J is TRBJ2-7; perhaps D is TRBD1 or TRBD2 (5 bases each). V lost 0 bases to trimming and J lost 7 bases, with 13 bases between them. Germline V lookup: CDR1 SNHLY, CDR2 FYNNEI. The CDR3 runs to 14 residues. For the CDR3, the DNA is TGTGCCAGCAGTGAAGCGGGGAGTGCAGGGGAGCAGTACTTC. Amino acids: CASSEAGSAGEQYF.

This sequence joins TRBV5-1 and TRBJ2-3; D tentatively reads TRBD1 or TRBD2 (7 bases each). V lost 6 bases, J lost 5 bases, and 16 bases lay in between. The CDR3 consists of 14 residues. Germline values: CDR1 SGHRS, CDR2 YFSETQ. The CDR3 DNA reads as TGCGCCAGCACCCTGGGGAGGGGGCAAGATACGCAGTATTTT. Amino acids: CASTLGRGQDTQYF.

This clone showed up just a few times. The same CDR3 arises from other DNA sequences in this sample as well. The chain employs TRBV5-1 and TRBJ1-1; maybe TRBD1 (6 bases). Germline V gene lookup returns CDR1 SGHRS and CDR2 YFSETQ. Trimming pared 0 bases from V and 1 base from J, leaving 7 bases between. This CDR3 has 14 amino acids. The CDR3 DNA is TGCGCCAGCAGCTTGGGGGGACAGAACACTGAAGCTTTCTTT. Amino acid sequence: CASSLGGQNTEAFF.

The V call is TRBV6-5, the J call TRBJ2-5, with D uncertain. Germline CDR1 reads MNHEY; CDR2 reads SVGAGI. The CDR3 covers 14 residues. V was pared by 0 bases and J by 2 bases, with 7 bases between. The CDR3 region has the DNA TGTGCCAGCAGTTACTCGATCCGGCAAGAGACCCAGTACTTC. This gives the protein CASSYSIRQETQYF.

This rearrangement joins TRBV5-4 to TRBJ2-5, with a tentative D call TRBD1 (6 bases). Trimming took 2 bases from V and 5 from J, leaving 16 bases between them. Germline V gene data show CDR1 as SGHNT and CDR2 as YYREEE (reference sequence). The CDR3 has 15 amino acids. The chain's CDR3 is CASSFDRTGVETQYF. CDR3 nucleotide sequence: TGTGCCAGCAGCTTCGACAGGACCGGGGTTGAGACCCAGTACTTC.

The chain is built from TRBV30 and TRBJ1-2, with unresolved D. The CDR3 totals 13 residues. Deletions cut 6 bases from V and 4 bases from J, with 15 bases between. Germline V gives CDR1 GTSNPN, CDR2 SVGIG (reference sequence). CDR3 sequence: CACGQGLGYGYTF. The CDR3 region has the DNA TGTGCCTGCGGTCAAGGGCTTGGCTATGGCTACACCTTC.

A single count supports this clone. The chain employs TRBV7-9 and TRBJ1-2, with no clear D. V was clipped by 1 base and J by 2 bases, with 8 bases between them. Germline V gene sequence: CDR1 SEHNR, CDR2 FQNEAQ (reference sequence). The CDR3 extends over 14 amino acids. CDR3 loop: CASSLEAPNYGYTF. The CDR3 nucleotides read TGTGCCAGCAGCTTAGAGGCACCCAACTATGGCTACACCTTC. Together with reference TRBV7-9 and TRBJ1-2, the CDR3 gives the full variable domain: DTGVSQNPRHKITKRGQNVTFRCDPISEHNRLYWYRQTLGQGPEFLTYFQNEAQLEKSRLLSDRFSAERPKGSFSTLEIQRTEQGDSAMYLCASSLEAPNYGYTFGSGTRLTVV.

The chain is built from TRBV7-8 and TRBJ1-2; tentative D call: TRBD1 (5 bases). The V end was cut by 4 bases, the J end by 3 bases, with 18 bases between. Germline V gene lookup returns CDR1 SGHVS and CDR2 FQNEAQ. The CDR3 consists of 16 residues. The DNA of the CDR3 is TGTGCCAGCAGCTCCTCCGGGACCCGGGGCGACTATGGCTACACCTTC. It codes for CASSSSGTRGDYGYTF.

J is TRBJ2-5 and V is TRBV2; D is possibly TRBD2 (5 bases). The germline CDR1 and CDR2 sequences are SNHLY and FYNNEI. CDR3 size: 14 residues. V lost 7 bases to trimming and J lost 5 bases, with 17 bases between them. The CDR3 region is CASNPRTRGETQYF. DNA for the CDR3: TGTGCCAGCAACCCCCGGACGAGAGGGGAGACCCAGTACTTC.

The chain employs TRBV10-3 and TRBJ2-3; tentatively, D is TRBD1 (6 bases). The CDR3 length is 14 residues. The V gene lost 6 bases and the J gene lost 3 bases, with 13 bases spanning the gap. In germline, CDR1 is ENHRY, CDR2 SYGVKD. CDR3 nucleotides: TGTGCCATCAGGGACAGATCAGGGACAGATACGCAGTATTTT. Translating it yields CAIRDRSGTDTQYF.

This rearrangement joins TRBV19 to TRBJ2-7; D tentatively fits TRBD1 or TRBD2 (5 bases each). CDR1 LNHDA and CDR2 SQIVND come from the germline V gene (reference sequence). Trimming stripped 3 bases from V and 0 bases from J, with 12 bases between. This CDR3 region has 15 residues. CDR3 coding DNA: TGTGCCAGTAGTATCGGGGCCAAATCCTCCTACGAGCAGTACTTC. Its protein product is CASSIGAKSSYEQYF.

The chain is built from TRBV6-6 and TRBJ2-7, with D tentatively TRBD1 or TRBD2 (5 bases each). The germline V and J ends were trimmed by 7 bases and 3 bases, with 22 bases remaining between them. Germline lookup yields CDR1 MNHNY and CDR2 SVGAGI (reference sequence). This CDR3 is built from 16 residues. Written as DNA, the CDR3 is TGTGCCAGCAAGGGACCGGGTTTTCGGGGAGACTACGAGCAGTACTTC. Amino acid sequence: CASKGPGFRGDYEQYF.

For this clone: Different DNA sequences within this sample yield the same CDR3. V gene TRBV11-2 combines with J gene TRBJ1-3; TRBD1 might be the D (5 bases). V lost 3 bases and J lost 4, with 10 bases in between. CDR1 and CDR2 from the germline V gene are SGHAT and FQNNGV. The CDR3 has 14 residues. CDR3 loop: CASSLGGVGNTIYF. CDR3 DNA sequence: TGTGCCAGCAGCTTGGGGGGGGTCGGAAACACCATATATTTT.

J is TRBJ2-3 and V is TRBV29-1; unclear D gene. The CDR3 is 13 amino acids. Germline V gene sequence: CDR1 SQVTM, CDR2 ANQGSEA. V was trimmed by 4 bases and J by 2 bases, leaving 10 bases between them. CDR3: CSVGSQLTDTQYF. The CDR3 DNA reads as TGCAGCGTTGGAAGTCAACTCACAGATACGCAGTATTTT.

Regarding this clone: A read error may be the cause here, since a much bigger clone is one base away. The chain employs TRBV2 and TRBJ2-7; D may be TRBD2 (6 bases). Germline V CDR1 and CDR2: SNHLY, FYNNEI. The CDR3 has 16 residues. V was pared by 5 bases and J by 6 bases, with 23 bases between. The CDR3 protein is CASSSNALTGVSEQYF. The CDR3 coding sequence is TGTGCCAGCAGTTCAAACGCCCTAACGGGAGTCTCCGAGCAGTACTTC. Based on the CDR3 plus reference TRBV2 and TRBJ2-7, the full variable domain is EPEVTQTPSHQVTQMGQEVILRCVPISNHLYFYWYRQILGQKVEFLVSFYNNEISEKSEIFDDQFSVERPDGSNFTLKIRSTKLEDSAMYFCASSSNALTGVSEQYFGPGTRLTVT.

This chain connects TRBV19 to TRBJ1-6; D gene unclear. This CDR3 spans 14 amino acids. Germline CDR1 LNHDA, CDR2 SQIVND (reference sequence). The germline V and J ends were trimmed by 3 bases and 9 bases, with 12 bases remaining between them. The CDR3 DNA reads as TGTGCCAGTAGTATCGGGAGGGAAAGTTCACCCCTCCACTTT. Translated, it gives CASSIGRESSPLHF.

This clone was seen more than once but under ten times. V is TRBV30 and J is TRBJ1-5; D unclear. The CDR3 covers 15 residues. CDR1 is GTSNPN and CDR2 is SVGIG in the germline V gene (reference sequence). Trimming took 5 bases from V and 3 from J, leaving 17 bases between them. The CDR3 region has the DNA TGTGCCTGGTCCTCAGATCCGAATAACAATCAGCCCCAGCATTTT. It is translated as CAWSSDPNNNQPQHF.